This T cell receptor (beta chain) was obtained from a study of blood T cell repertoires in COVID-19. Overall study context: The United States, Italy and Spain were the sources of the acute and convalescent COVID-19 samples.

Cohort 3 recovered donors had two negative PCRs, clearance, or symptom resolution. The authors' processing: Reference gene primer amplification gave estimated nucleated cell counts. TCRdb keeps only in-frame clones here, not all; method: immunoSEQ multiplex PCR. That table supplies the V and J calls and clone size; D and trimming were determined from the DNA. The table includes 300,000 to 450,000 clones, about 90% detected once. Trimming removed 2 bases at V and 1 base at J, with 6 bases between. CDR3 length: 14 residues. The germline gives CDR1 SGHTS, CDR2 YDEGEE. This TCR derives from a woman aged 25 to 45 who had recovered from COVID-19. The material sequenced was PBMCs or T cells enriched from blood (not recorded which). This sequence joins TRBV5-8 and TRBJ1-4; D remains unclear. Here the CDR3 reads CASSLHRTNEKLFF. CDR3 bases: TGTGCCAGCAGCTTACACCGAACTAATGAAAAACTGTTTTTT.